Sequencing of this T cell receptor (beta chain) was carried out in a study of blood T cell repertoires in COVID-19. Across the study: Samples representing acute and convalescent COVID-19 were sourced from the United States, Italy and Spain. PBMCs, B-cell-depleted T cells, or T cells provided the cDNA or gDNA that made up the material.

Per the original data handling: Counts of nucleated cells, estimated from reference gene primer amplification, were obtained. Profiled with immunoSEQ multiplex PCR; TCRdb holds only in-frame clones, not every one. Clone size and V and J calls were adopted from that table, with D and trimming inferred from the DNA. The table records roughly 170,000 clones, 70% to 90% of them present only once. The CDR3 is 15 amino acids. The V gene end was trimmed by 3 bases and the J gene end by 4 bases; junction bases not matched to a gene: 6. Germline CDR1 reads SEHNR; CDR2 reads FQNEAQ (reference sequence). Recruited during active infection, patients (from Seattle) were subsequently followed longitudinally.

Specimen: peripheral blood. The receptor's source is a woman in her fifties or sixties with COVID-19, enrolled during active disease. The rearrangement joins TRBV7-9 to TRBJ1-1; 9 bases agree with TRBD1. The CDR3 region has the DNA TGTGCCAGCAGCTTGGGGACAGGGAGTCCCACTGAAGCTTTCTTT. Translating it yields CASSLGTGSPTEAFF.